These 5 T cell receptor beta chains were all obtained from the same sample, sequenced in a study of graft-versus-host responses after intestinal transplantation. No antigen has been identified for these receptors. Assay: immunoSEQ multiplex PCR; the TCRdb copy retains only in-frame clones and omits some. Of about 59,000 clones detected, 94% appear once; the ten largest clones hold approximately 0.4%. Source: unstimulated CD4+ T cells sorted from spleen or lymph node cells, taken before transplant. Every receptor here comes from a human donor who was the organ donor for an intestinal transplant.

This rearrangement joins TRBV6-6 to TRBJ2-2; a weak D match, TRBD2 (5 bases). Trimming took 6 bases from V and 4 from J, leaving 9 bases between them. Germline V gives CDR1 MNHNY, CDR2 SVGAGI (reference sequence). The CDR3 is made up of 13 amino acids. Here the CDR3 reads CASSLTSTGELFF. CDR3 nucleotides: TGTGCCAGCAGCCTAACTAGCACCGGGGAGCTGTTTTTT.

This clone has only one observation. The chain uses TRBV5-5 and TRBJ1-1, with D possibly being TRBD1 (6 bases). This CDR3 contains 15 residues. Germline V gene data show CDR1 as SGHKS and CDR2 as YYEKEE (reference sequence). The ends were cut back, 2 bases at V and 1 base at J, with 12 bases in the middle. The CDR3 is CASSLTGIQNTEAFF. The CDR3 nucleotides read TGTGCCAGCAGCTTAACAGGGATCCAGAACACTGAAGCTTTCTTT. Complete variable domain (other parts from reference TRBV5-5 and TRBJ1-1): DAGVTQSPTHLIKTRGQQVTLRCSPISGHKSVSWYQQVLGQGPQFIFQYYEKEERGRGNFPDRFSARQFPNYSSELNVNALLLGDSALYLCASSLTGIQNTEAFFGQGTRLTVV.

J is TRBJ1-6 and V is TRBV25-1; D unclear. The CDR3 is made up of 15 amino acids. Germline loops: CDR1 MGHDK, CDR2 SYGVNS. V gave up 6 bases and J gave up 5 bases, with 14 bases separating them. The CDR3 DNA reads TGTGCCAGCAGCGCCTGGCCCGGCCATAATTCACCCCTCCACTTT. As protein: CASSAWPGHNSPLHF.

The rearrangement uses TRBV7-2 and TRBJ1-6; D perhaps matches TRBD1 (6 bases). The CDR3 runs 16 residues. Trimming stripped 5 bases from V and 7 bases from J, with 18 bases between. Looked up from germline, CDR1 is SGHTA and CDR2 is FQGNSA. The CDR3 is CASSQSSGGLNSPLHF. In DNA, the CDR3 is TGTGCCAGCAGCCAATCTTCCGGGGGCCTAAATTCACCCCTCCACTTT.

This chain joins TRBV7-9 and TRBJ2-7; D tentatively fits TRBD1 or TRBD2 (5 bases each). Germline V gene lookup returns CDR1 SEHNR and CDR2 FQNEAQ (reference sequence). V lost 2 bases, J lost 0 bases, and 11 bases lay in between. This CDR3 is 15 amino acids long. The CDR3 is CASSLLGPLSYEQYF. The CDR3 nucleotides are TGTGCCAGCAGCTTACTGGGACCACTCTCCTACGAGCAGTACTTC.